Presented here are 18 T cell receptor beta chains from one specimen sequenced in a study of blood T cell repertoires in COVID-19. The repertoire was sequenced with immunoSEQ multiplex PCR; TCRdb's copy has only in-frame clones and lacks some. The sample records some 320,000 clones, 88% being singletons. The sequencing input was peripheral blood. These receptors came from a woman in her twenties or thirties who had recovered from COVID-19.

This chain uses TRBV19 with TRBJ1-5; possibly TRBD1 for D (5 bases). Between the trimmed V and J ends, which lost 6 bases and 2 bases, there was a span of 14 bases. This CDR3 comprises 15 residues. In germline, CDR1 is LNHDA, CDR2 SQIVND (reference sequence). The CDR3 DNA follows: TGTGCCAGTAGCAGGGTAAAACAGGGCAATCAGCCCCAGCATTTT. Protein: CASSRVKQGNQPQHF.

This clone was found once. V usage is TRBV5-6 and J usage is TRBJ2-7; 9 nucleotides match TRBD1. From germline, CDR1 is SGHDT and CDR2 YYEEEE. This CDR3 is built from 16 residues. The trim removed 4 bases at V and 3 bases at J, leaving 11 bases unmatched. The CDR3 loop reads CASSATGTGSGYEQYF. CDR3 DNA sequence: TGTGCCAGCAGCGCCACCGGGACAGGGTCCGGCTACGAGCAGTACTTC. The full variable domain, in which reference TRBV5-6 and TRBJ2-7 provide the parts outside the CDR3, is DAGVTQSPTHLIKTRGQQVTLRCSPKSGHDTVSWYQQALGQGPQFIFQYYEEEERQRGNFPDRFSGHQFPNYSSELNVNALLLGDSALYLCASSATGTGSGYEQYFGPGTRLTVT.

This rearrangement joins TRBV4-2 to TRBJ2-2, with D maybe TRBD1 (5 bases). The germline V and J ends were trimmed by 4 bases and 0 bases, with 12 bases remaining between them. CDR1 and CDR2 from the germline V gene are LGHNA and YNFKEQ. The CDR3 contains 16 residues. The CDR3 sequence is CASSPHRNTNTGELFF. The CDR3 nucleotides read TGTGCCAGCAGCCCCCACAGGAACACGAACACCGGGGAGCTGTTTTTT.

This chain's CDR3 is CASRPRDRGNTEAFF. CDR3 sequence (DNA): TGTGCCAGCAGACCCCGGGACAGGGGAAACACTGAAGCTTTCTTT. This sequence joins TRBV6-5 and TRBJ1-1; 10 bases are a match to TRBD1. Germline CDR1 is MNHEY and CDR2 is SVGAGI. The CDR3 runs 15 residues. The J segment lost 2 bases and the V segment lost 6 bases, leaving 6 bases of the junction unmatched.

This sequence joins TRBV4-2 and TRBJ2-7; 9 bases map to TRBD2. Germline-derived CDR1 and CDR2 are LGHNA and YNFKEQ. The CDR3 length is 20 residues. The trim removed 0 bases at V and 0 bases at J, leaving 15 bases unmatched. CDR3 protein: CASSQEVRRGGRRSSYEQYF. The CDR3 DNA follows: TGTGCCAGCAGCCAAGAGGTTCGGCGGGGGGGCCGTCGGAGCTCCTACGAGCAGTACTTC.

The chain recombines TRBV5-6 with TRBJ2-7, with 10 bases fitting TRBD1. Germline lookup yields CDR1 SGHDT and CDR2 YYEEEE. The CDR3 has 15 amino acids. The J segment lost 5 bases and the V segment lost 4 bases, leaving 9 bases of the junction unmatched. CDR3 DNA sequence: TGTGCCAGCAGCGGAGGGACAGGGGATATCGACGAGCAGTACTTC. Its translation: CASSGGTGDIDEQYF. Full variable domain (outside the CDR3, taken from reference TRBV5-6 and TRBJ2-7): DAGVTQSPTHLIKTRGQQVTLRCSPKSGHDTVSWYQQALGQGPQFIFQYYEEEERQRGNFPDRFSGHQFPNYSSELNVNALLLGDSALYLCASSGGTGDIDEQYFGPGTRLTVT.

This clone appeared once. The V and J genes are TRBV10-2 and TRBJ1-6, with 7 bases identical to TRBD1. The CDR3 is 13 amino acids. The germline V gene encodes CDR1 WSHSY and CDR2 SAAADI. V shed 3 bases, J shed 8 bases, and the junction held 1 base outside the gene matches. As DNA, the CDR3 is TGCGCCAGCAGTGAAACAGGGGATTCACCCCTCCACTTT. It translates to CASSETGDSPLHF.

A few counts support this clone. The chain joins TRBV9 to TRBJ1-1; D perhaps matches TRBD1 (5 bases). The CDR3 spans 13 residues. CDR1 is SGDLS, CDR2 YYNGEE, per germline. The V gene lost 1 base and the J gene lost 1 base, with 5 bases spanning the gap. The CDR3 sequence: CASSVQGNTEAFF. Here the CDR3 DNA reads TGTGCCAGCAGCGTACAGGGGAACACTGAAGCTTTCTTT.

This chain joins TRBV7-2 and TRBJ1-1; tentative D call: TRBD1 (5 bases). Deletions cut 3 bases from V and 5 bases from J, with 13 bases between. CDR1 and CDR2 from the germline V gene are SGHTA and FQGNSA. CDR3 length: 14 residues. CDR3 sequence reads: CASSFQGGATEAFF. CDR3 DNA: TGTGCCAGCAGCTTCCAGGGAGGCGCGACTGAAGCTTTCTTT.

The chain has TRBV11-3 and TRBJ2-5, with TRBD1 as a possible D gene (5 bases). V was shortened by 8 bases and J by 6 bases, with 16 bases between the two germline ends. The CDR3 length is 13 residues. Germline CDR1 SGHNT, CDR2 YENEEA. The CDR3 spells CASGDSNEKTQYF. The DNA for the CDR3 is TGTGCCAGCGGAGACAGTAATGAAAAGACCCAGTACTTC.

The genes are TRBV27 and TRBJ2-1; TRBD2 is a possible D gene (5 bases). Germline V CDR1 and CDR2: MNHEY, SMNVEV (reference sequence). Trimming left V 8 bases short and J 7 bases short, with 24 bases between. The CDR3 is 16 residues long. The CDR3: CASSRQWGDLGNEQFF. CDR3 DNA: TGTGCCAGCTCCAGGCAGTGGGGAGACTTAGGTAATGAGCAGTTCTTC.

The chain links TRBV9 to TRBJ2-1; perhaps TRBD2 as D (5 bases). V shed 6 bases and J shed 5 bases, with 15 bases lying between them. Germline lookup yields CDR1 SGDLS and CDR2 YYNGEE. The CDR3 spans 14 residues. For the CDR3, the DNA is TGTGCCAGCACCCCCGGGGTAGCGAACAATGAGCAGTTCTTC. Translated: CASTPGVANNEQFF. Full variable domain (missing parts from reference TRBV9 and TRBJ2-1): DSGVTQTPKHLITATGQRVTLRCSPRSGDLSVYWYQQSLDQGLQFLIQYYNGEERAKGNILERFSAQQFPDLHSELNLSSLELGDSALYFCASTPGVANNEQFFGPGTRLTVL.

The V and J genes are TRBV6-5 and TRBJ2-7; D perhaps matches TRBD2 (5 bases). Germline-derived CDR1 and CDR2 are MNHEY and SVGAGI. This CDR3 contains 13 residues. Trimming removed 6 bases at V and 0 bases at J, with 9 bases between. As DNA, the CDR3 is TGTGCCAGCAGGGGGAGTAACTCCTACGAGCAGTACTTC. It encodes CASRGSNSYEQYF.

The chain couples TRBV19 to TRBJ1-1; 8 nucleotides agree with TRBD1. Germline lookup yields CDR1 LNHDA and CDR2 SQIVND (reference sequence). The CDR3 sequence is 19 residues long. Trimming removed 5 bases from V and 1 base from J; junction bases left unmatched: 18. The CDR3 DNA reads as TGTGCCAGTAGTCCAGACCGGGACAGGCTTATTACCCAGAACACTGAAGCTTTCTTT. Protein product: CASSPDRDRLITQNTEAFF.

Written as DNA, the CDR3 is TGCGCCAGCAGCACGGCGGCGGGGTCGATCGATGGCTACACCTTC. It translates to CASSTAAGSIDGYTF. This rearrangement joins TRBV5-1 to TRBJ1-2; D is undetermined. The CDR3 length is 15 residues. In germline, CDR1 is SGHRS, CDR2 YFSETQ. Trimming stripped 4 bases from V and 6 bases from J, with 19 bases between. The entire variable domain, with the rest obtained from reference TRBV5-1 and TRBJ1-2, is as follows: KAGVTQTPRYLIKTRGQQVTLSCSPISGHRSVSWYQQTPGQGLQFLFEYFSETQRNKGNFPGRFSGRQFSNSRSEMNVSTLELGDSALYLCASSTAAGSIDGYTFGSGTRLTVV.

The chain has TRBV5-1 and TRBJ1-1; 9 positions match TRBD1. V lost 6 bases and J lost 4; bases outside the gene matches: 4. Germline V gene sequence: CDR1 SGHRS, CDR2 YFSETQ. The CDR3 length is 13 residues. In DNA, the CDR3 is TGCGCCAGCACACTGGACAGGGGCACTGAAGCTTTCTTT. Translation gives CASTLDRGTEAFF.

This sequence joins TRBV6-5 and TRBJ2-2; D is possibly TRBD1 (5 bases). The CDR3 contains 15 residues. The germline gives CDR1 MNHEY, CDR2 SVGAGI. Trimming shortened V by 7 bases and J by 1 base, and 13 bases separated the two germline ends. CDR3 sequence reads: CASTSGPLNTGELFF. DNA for the CDR3: TGTGCCAGCACCTCAGGGCCACTGAACACCGGGGAGCTGTTTTTT.

This rearrangement joins TRBV4-2 to TRBJ2-3; D not certain. CDR1 and CDR2 (germline): LGHNA, YNFKEQ. The CDR3 covers 11 residues. Trimming left V 11 bases short and J 1 base short, with 7 bases between. The CDR3 sequence is CACGGTDTQYF. The CDR3 DNA is TGTGCCTGTGGAGGCACAGATACGCAGTATTTT.